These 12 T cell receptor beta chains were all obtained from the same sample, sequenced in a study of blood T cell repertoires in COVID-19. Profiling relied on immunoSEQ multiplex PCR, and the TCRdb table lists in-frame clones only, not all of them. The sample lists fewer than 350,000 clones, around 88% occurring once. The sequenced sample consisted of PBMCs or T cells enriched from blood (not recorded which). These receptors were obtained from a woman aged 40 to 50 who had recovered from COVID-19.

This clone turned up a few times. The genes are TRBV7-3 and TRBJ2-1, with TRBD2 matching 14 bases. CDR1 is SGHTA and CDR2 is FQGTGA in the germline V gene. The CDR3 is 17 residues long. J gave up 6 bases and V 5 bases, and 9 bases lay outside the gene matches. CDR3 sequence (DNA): TGTGCCAGCAGCCGCCAGACGGGACTAGCGGGAGTCAATGAGCAGTTCTTC. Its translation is CASSRQTGLAGVNEQFF.

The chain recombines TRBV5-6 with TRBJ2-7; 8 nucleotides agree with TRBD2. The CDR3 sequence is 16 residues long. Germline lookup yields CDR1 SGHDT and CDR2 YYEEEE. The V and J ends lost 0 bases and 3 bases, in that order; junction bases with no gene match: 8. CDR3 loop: CASSLVAGGTRYEQYF. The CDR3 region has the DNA TGTGCCAGCAGCTTGGTCGCGGGAGGAACCCGCTACGAGCAGTACTTC.

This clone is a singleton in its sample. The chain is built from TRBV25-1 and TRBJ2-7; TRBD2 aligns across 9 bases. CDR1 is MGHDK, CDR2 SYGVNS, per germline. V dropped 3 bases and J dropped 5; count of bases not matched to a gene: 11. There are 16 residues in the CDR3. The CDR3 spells CASSEVGTSLPHEQYF. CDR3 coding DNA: TGTGCCAGCAGTGAGGTAGGGACTAGCTTGCCGCACGAGCAGTACTTC.

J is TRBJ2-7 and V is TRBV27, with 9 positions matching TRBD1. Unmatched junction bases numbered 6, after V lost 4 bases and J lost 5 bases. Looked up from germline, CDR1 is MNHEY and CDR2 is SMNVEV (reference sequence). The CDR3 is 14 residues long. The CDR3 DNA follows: TGTGCCAGCAGTTCCCGGGACAGGGAAAACGAGCAGTACTTC. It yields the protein CASSSRDRENEQYF.

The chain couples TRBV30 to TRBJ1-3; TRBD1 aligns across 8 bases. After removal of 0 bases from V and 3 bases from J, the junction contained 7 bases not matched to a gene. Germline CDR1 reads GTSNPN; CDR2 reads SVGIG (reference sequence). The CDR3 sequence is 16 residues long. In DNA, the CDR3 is TGTGCCTGGAGTGTACCCAGGGGGCGCGTTGGAAACACCATATATTTT. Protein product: CAWSVPRGRVGNTIYF.

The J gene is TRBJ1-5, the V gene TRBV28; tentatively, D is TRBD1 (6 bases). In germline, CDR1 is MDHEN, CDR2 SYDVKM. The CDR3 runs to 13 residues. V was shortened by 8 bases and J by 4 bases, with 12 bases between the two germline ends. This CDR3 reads CASLLQGNQPQHF. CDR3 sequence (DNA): TGTGCCAGCCTTTTACAGGGAAATCAGCCCCAGCATTTT.

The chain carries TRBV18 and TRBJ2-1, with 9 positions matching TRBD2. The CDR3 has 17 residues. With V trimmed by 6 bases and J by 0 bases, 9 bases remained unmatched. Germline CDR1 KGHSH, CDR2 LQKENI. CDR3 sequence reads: CASSAPLAGLSYNEQFF. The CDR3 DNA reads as TGTGCCAGCTCCGCCCCCCTAGCGGGACTCTCCTACAATGAGCAGTTCTTC.

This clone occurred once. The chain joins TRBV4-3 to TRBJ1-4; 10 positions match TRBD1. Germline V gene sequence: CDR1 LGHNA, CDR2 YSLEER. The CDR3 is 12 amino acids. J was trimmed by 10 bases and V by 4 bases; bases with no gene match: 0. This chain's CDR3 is CASSRTGGKLFF. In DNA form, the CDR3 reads TGCGCCAGCAGCCGGACAGGGGGAAAACTGTTTTTT.

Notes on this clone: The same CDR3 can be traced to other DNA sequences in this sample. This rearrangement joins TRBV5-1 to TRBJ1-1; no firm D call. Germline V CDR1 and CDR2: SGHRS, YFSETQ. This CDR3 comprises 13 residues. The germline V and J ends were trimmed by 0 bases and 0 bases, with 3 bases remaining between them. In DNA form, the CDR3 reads TGCGCCAGCAGCTTGGTCGTGAACACTGAAGCTTTCTTT. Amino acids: CASSLVVNTEAFF. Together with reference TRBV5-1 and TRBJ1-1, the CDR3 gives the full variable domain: KAGVTQTPRYLIKTRGQQVTLSCSPISGHRSVSWYQQTPGQGLQFLFEYFSETQRNKGNFPGRFSGRQFSNSRSEMNVSTLELGDSALYLCASSLVVNTEAFFGQGTRLTVV.

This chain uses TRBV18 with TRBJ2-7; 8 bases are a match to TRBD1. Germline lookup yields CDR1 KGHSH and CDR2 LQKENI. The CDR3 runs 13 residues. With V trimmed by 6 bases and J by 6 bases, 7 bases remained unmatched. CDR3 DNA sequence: TGTGCCAGCTCGCCCCGGACAGGGAGCGAGCAGTACTTC. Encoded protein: CASSPRTGSEQYF.

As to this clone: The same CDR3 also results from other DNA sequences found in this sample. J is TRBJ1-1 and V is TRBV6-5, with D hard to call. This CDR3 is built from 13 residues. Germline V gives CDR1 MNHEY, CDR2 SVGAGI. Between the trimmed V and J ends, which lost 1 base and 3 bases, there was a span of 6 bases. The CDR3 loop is CASSYLADTEAFF. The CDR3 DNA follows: TGTGCCAGCAGTTACTTAGCGGACACTGAAGCTTTCTTT.

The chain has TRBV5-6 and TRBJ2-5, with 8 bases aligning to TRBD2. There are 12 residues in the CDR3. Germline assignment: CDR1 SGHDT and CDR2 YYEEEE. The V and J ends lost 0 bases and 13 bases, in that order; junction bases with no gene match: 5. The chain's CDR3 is CASSLDGGGPYF. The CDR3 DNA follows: TGTGCCAGCAGCTTGGACGGGGGGGGCCCGTACTTC. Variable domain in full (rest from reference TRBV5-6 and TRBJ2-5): DAGVTQSPTHLIKTRGQQVTLRCSPKSGHDTVSWYQQALGQGPQFIFQYYEEEERQRGNFPDRFSGHQFPNYSSELNVNALLLGDSALYLCASSLDGGGPYFGPGTRLLVL.